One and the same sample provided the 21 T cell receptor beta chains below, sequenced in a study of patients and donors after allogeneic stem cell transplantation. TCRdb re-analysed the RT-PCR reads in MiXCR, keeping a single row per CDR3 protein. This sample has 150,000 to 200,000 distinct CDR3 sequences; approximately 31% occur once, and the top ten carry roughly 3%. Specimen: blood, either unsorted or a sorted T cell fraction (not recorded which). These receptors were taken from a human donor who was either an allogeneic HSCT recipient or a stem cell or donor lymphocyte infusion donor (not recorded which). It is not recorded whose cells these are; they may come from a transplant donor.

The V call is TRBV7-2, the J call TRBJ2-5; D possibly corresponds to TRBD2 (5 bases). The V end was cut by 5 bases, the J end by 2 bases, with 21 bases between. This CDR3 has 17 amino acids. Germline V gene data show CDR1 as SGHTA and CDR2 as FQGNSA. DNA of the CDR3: TGTGCCAGCAGCCATATACTAGGCCATGGGGAACAAGAGACCCAGTACTTC. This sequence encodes CASSHILGHGEQETQYF. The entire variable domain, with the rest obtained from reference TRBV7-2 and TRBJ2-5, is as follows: GAGVSQSPSNKVTEKGKDVELRCDPISGHTALYWYRQSLGQGLEFLIYFQGNSAPDKSGLPSDRFSAERTGGSVSTLTIQRTQQEDSAVYLCASSHILGHGEQETQYFGPGTRLLVL.

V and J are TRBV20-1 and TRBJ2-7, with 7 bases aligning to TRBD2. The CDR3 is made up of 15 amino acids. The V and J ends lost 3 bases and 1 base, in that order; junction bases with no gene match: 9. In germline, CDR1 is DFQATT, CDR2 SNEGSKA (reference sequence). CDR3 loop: CSARPGAGPSYEQYF. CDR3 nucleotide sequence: TGCAGTGCTAGGCCCGGAGCGGGGCCGTCCTACGAGCAGTACTTC.

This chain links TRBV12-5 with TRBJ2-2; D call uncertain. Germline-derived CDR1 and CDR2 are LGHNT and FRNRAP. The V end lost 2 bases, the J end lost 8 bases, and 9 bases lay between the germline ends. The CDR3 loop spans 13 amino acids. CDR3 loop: CASGLPPPGELFF. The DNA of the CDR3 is TGTGCTAGTGGTTTGCCGCCTCCAGGGGAGCTGTTTTTT.

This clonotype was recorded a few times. The CDR3 loop is CASSLWGLAGMNEQFF. CDR3 coding DNA: TGTGCCAGCAGCTTATGGGGACTAGCGGGAATGAATGAGCAGTTCTTC. V is TRBV7-9 and J is TRBJ2-1; 13 nucleotides match TRBD2. From germline, CDR1 is SEHNR and CDR2 FQNEAQ (reference sequence). After removal of 2 bases from V and 7 bases from J, the junction contained 5 bases not matched to a gene. The CDR3 sequence is 16 residues long.

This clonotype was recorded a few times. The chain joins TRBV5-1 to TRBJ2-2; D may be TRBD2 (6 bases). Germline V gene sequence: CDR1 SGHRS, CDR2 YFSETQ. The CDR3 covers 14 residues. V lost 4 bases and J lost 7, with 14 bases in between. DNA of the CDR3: TGCGCCAGCAGCACGACTAGGGTTGACGGGGAGCTGTTTTTT. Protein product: CASSTTRVDGELFF.

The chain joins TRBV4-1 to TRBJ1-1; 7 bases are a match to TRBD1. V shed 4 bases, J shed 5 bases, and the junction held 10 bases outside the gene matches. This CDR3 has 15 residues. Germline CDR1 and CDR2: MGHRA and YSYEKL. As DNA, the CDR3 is TGCGCCAGCAGCCCAGGGGGGGGAAGTCTTACTGAAGCTTTCTTT. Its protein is CASSPGGGSLTEAFF.

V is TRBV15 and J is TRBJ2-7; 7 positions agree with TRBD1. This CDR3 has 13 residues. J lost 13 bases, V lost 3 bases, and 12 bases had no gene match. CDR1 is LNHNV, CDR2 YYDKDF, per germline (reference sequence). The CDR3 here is CATSSVGQSLHYF. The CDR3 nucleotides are TGTGCCACCAGCAGTGTGGGACAGAGCCTCCACTACTTC.

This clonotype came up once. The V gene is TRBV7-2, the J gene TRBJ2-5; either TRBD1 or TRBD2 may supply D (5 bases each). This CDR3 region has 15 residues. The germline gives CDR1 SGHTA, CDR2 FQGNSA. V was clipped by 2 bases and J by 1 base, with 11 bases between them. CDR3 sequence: CASSLLGTTQETQYF. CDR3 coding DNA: TGTGCCAGCAGCTTATTAGGGACGACCCAAGAGACCCAGTACTTC.

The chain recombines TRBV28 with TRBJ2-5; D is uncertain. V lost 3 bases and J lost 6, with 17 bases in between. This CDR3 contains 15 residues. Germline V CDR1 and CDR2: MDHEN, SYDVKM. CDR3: CASSFLDAWKKTQYF. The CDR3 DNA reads TGTGCCAGCAGTTTTCTCGACGCTTGGAAGAAGACCCAGTACTTC.

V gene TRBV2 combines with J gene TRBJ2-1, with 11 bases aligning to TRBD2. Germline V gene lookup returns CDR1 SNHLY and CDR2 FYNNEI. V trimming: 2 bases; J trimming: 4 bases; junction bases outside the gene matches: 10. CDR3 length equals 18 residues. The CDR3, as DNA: TGTGCCAGCAGTGAACATAATCCCGGGACTAGCGGATACAATGAGCAGTTCTTC. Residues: CASSEHNPGTSGYNEQFF.

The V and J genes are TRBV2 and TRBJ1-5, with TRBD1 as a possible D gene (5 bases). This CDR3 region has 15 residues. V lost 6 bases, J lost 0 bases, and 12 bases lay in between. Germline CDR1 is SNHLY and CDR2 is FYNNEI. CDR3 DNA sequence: TGTGCCAGCAGGGAAAAGGGGTATAGCAATCAGCCCCAGCATTTT. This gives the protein CASREKGYSNQPQHF.

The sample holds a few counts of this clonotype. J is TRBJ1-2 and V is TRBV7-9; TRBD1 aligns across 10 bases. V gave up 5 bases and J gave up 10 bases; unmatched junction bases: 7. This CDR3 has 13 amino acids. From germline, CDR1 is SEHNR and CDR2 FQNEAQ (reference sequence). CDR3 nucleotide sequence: TGTGCCAGCAGCCCTGACAGGGGGCGAGCCTACACCTTC. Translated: CASSPDRGRAYTF.

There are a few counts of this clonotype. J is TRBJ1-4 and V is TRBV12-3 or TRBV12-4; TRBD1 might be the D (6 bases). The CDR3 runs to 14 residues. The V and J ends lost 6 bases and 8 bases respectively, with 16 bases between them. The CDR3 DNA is TGTGCCAGCAGCCTAGCCCAACAGGGCGAAAAACTGTTTTTT. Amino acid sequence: CASSLAQQGEKLFF.

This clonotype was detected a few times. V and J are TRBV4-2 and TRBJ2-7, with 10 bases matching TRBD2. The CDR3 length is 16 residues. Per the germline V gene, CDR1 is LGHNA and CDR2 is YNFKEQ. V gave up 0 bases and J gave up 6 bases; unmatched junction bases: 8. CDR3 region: CASSQEGLAIFSEQYF. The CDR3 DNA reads TGTGCCAGCAGCCAAGAGGGACTAGCGATATTCAGCGAGCAGTACTTC.

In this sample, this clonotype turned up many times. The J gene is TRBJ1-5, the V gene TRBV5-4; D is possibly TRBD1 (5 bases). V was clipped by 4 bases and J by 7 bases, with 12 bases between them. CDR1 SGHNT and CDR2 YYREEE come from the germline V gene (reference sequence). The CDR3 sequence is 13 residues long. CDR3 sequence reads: CASSGGLDQPQHF. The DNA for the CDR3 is TGTGCCAGCAGCGGGGGACTAGACCAGCCCCAGCATTTT. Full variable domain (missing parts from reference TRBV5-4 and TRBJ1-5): ETGVTQSPTHLIKTRGQQVTLRCSSQSGHNTVSWYQQALGQGPQFIFQYYREEENGRGNFPPRFSGLQFPNYSSELNVNALELDDSALYLCASSGGLDQPQHFGDGTRLSIL.

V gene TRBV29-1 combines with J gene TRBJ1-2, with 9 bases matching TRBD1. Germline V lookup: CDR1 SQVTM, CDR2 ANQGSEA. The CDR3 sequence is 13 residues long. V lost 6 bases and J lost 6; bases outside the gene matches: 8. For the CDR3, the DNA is TGCAGCGTCACCCCGGGACAGGGCCATGGCTACACCTTC. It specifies CSVTPGQGHGYTF.

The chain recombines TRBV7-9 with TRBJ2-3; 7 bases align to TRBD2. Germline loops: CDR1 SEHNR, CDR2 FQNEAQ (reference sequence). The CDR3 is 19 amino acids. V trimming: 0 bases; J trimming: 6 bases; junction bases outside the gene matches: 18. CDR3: CASSLAGRDYRSTRDTQYF. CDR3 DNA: TGTGCCAGCAGCTTAGCTGGGAGGGACTACAGGAGCACACGGGATACGCAGTATTTT.

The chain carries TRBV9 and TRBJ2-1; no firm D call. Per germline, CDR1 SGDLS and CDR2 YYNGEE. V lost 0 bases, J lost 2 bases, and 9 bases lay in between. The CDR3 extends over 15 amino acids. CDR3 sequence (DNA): TGTGCCAGCAGCGTAGGTGTAGGAGCCTACAATGAGCAGTTCTTC. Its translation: CASSVGVGAYNEQFF. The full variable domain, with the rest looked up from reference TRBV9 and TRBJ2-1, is DSGVTQTPKHLITATGQRVTLRCSPRSGDLSVYWYQQSLDQGLQFLIQYYNGEERAKGNILERFSAQQFPDLHSELNLSSLELGDSALYFCASSVGVGAYNEQFFGPGTRLTVL.

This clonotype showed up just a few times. DNA for the CDR3: TGTGCCAGCAGCCCACGCCGGGAGCAGTTCTTC. It yields the protein CASSPRREQFF. This sequence joins TRBV11-2 and TRBJ2-1; D not resolved. V lost 5 bases and J 10 bases, leaving 9 bases between the germline ends. This CDR3 has 11 residues. CDR1 SGHAT and CDR2 FQNNGV come from the germline V gene.

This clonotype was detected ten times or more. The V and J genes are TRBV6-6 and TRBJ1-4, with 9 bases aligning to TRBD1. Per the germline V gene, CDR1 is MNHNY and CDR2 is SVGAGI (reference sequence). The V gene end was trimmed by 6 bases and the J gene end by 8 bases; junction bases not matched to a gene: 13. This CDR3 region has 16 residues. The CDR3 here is CASSQDGTGQGEKLFF. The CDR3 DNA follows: TGTGCCAGCAGCCAAGACGGGACAGGGCAAGGGGAAAAACTGTTTTTT.

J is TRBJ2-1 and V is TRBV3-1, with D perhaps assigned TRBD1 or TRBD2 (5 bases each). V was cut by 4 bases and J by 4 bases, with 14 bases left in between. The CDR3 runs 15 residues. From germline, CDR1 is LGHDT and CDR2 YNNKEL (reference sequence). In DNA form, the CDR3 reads TGTGCCAGCAGCCTAACCCGGGACGGTTACAATGAGCAGTTCTTC. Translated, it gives CASSLTRDGYNEQFF.